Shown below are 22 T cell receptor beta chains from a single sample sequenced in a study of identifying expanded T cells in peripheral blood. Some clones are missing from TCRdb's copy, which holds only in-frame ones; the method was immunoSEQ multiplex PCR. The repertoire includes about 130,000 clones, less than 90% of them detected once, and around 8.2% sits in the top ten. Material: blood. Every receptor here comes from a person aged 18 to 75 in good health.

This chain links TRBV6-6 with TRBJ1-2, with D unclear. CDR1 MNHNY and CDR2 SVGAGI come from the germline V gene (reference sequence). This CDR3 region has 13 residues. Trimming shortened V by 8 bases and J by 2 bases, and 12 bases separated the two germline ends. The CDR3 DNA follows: TGTGCCAGCTCGTGGGTAGGGAACTATGGCTACACCTTC. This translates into CASSWVGNYGYTF.

The CDR3 coding sequence is TGTGCCATCAGCGAAACCCTGGGACAGGGCGATCAGCCCCAGCATTTT. This sequence encodes CAISETLGQGDQPQHF. This rearrangement joins TRBV10-3 to TRBJ1-5, with 9 bases fitting TRBD1. The germline gives CDR1 ENHRY, CDR2 SYGVKD. CDR3 length equals 16 residues. V was clipped by 6 bases and J by 5 bases; unmatched bases: 11.

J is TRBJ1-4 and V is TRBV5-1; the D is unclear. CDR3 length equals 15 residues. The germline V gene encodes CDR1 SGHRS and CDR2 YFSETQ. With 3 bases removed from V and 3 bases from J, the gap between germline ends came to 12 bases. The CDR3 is CASSSAPAANEKLFF. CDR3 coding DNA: TGCGCCAGCAGCTCCGCGCCAGCGGCTAATGAAAAACTGTTTTTT.

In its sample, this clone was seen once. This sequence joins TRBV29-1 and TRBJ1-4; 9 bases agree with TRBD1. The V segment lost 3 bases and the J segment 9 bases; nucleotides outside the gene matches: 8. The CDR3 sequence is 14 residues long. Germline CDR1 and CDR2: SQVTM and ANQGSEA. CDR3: CSVERQGDVKKLFF. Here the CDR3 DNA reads TGCAGCGTTGAGCGACAGGGGGATGTCAAAAAACTGTTTTTT.

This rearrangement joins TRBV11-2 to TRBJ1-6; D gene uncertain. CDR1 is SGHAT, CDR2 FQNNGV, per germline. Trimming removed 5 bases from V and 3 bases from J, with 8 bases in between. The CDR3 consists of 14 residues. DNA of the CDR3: TGTGCCAGCAGCGACGGGCTCTATAATTCACCCCTCCACTTT. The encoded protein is CASSDGLYNSPLHF.

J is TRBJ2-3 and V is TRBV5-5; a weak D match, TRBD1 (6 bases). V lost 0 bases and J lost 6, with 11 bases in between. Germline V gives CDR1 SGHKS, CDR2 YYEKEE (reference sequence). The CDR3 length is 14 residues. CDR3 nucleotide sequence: TGTGCCAGCAGCTTGGCCAGGGGACGTGATACGCAGTATTTT. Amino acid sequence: CASSLARGRDTQYF. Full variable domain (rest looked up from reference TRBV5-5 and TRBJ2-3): DAGVTQSPTHLIKTRGQQVTLRCSPISGHKSVSWYQQVLGQGPQFIFQYYEKEERGRGNFPDRFSARQFPNYSSELNVNALLLGDSALYLCASSLARGRDTQYFGPGTRLTVL.

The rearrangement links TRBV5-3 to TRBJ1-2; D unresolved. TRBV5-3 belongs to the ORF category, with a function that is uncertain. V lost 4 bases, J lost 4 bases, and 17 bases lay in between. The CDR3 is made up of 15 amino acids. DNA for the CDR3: TGTGCCAGAAGCCCGGGGTCCTTGTCCTTCTATGGCTACACCTTC. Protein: CARSPGSLSFYGYTF.

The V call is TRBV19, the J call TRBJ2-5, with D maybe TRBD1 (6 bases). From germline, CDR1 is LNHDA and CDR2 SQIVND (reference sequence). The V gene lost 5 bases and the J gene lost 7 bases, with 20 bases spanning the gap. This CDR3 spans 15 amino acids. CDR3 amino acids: CASSPPGQGRGTQYF. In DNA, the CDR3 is TGTGCCAGTAGTCCCCCCGGGCAGGGGCGCGGGACCCAGTACTTC.

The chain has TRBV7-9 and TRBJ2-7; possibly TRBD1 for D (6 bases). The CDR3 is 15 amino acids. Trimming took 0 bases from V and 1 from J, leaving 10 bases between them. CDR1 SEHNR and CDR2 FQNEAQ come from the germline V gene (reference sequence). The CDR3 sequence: CASSLAGAESYEQYF. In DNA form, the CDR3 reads TGTGCCAGCAGCTTAGCGGGGGCTGAATCCTACGAGCAGTACTTC.

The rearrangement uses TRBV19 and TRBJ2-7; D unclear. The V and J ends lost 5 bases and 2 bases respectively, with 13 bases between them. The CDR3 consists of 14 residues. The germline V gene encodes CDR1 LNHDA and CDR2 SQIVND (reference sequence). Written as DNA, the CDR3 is TGTGCCAGTAGTTCCGACCCGAACCCCTACGAGCAGTACTTC. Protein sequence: CASSSDPNPYEQYF.

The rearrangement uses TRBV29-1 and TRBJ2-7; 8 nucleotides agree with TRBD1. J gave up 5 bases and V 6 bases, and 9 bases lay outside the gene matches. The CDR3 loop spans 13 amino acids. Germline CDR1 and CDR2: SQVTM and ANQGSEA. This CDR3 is CSVLGDRNHEQYF. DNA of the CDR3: TGCAGCGTCCTAGGGGACAGGAACCACGAGCAGTACTTC.

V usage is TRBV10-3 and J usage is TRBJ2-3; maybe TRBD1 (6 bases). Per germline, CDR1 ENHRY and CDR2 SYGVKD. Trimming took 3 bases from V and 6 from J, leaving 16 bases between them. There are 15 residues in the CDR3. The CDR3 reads CAISDSQEDRDTQYF. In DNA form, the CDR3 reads TGTGCCATCAGTGACTCACAAGAAGACAGGGATACGCAGTATTTT.

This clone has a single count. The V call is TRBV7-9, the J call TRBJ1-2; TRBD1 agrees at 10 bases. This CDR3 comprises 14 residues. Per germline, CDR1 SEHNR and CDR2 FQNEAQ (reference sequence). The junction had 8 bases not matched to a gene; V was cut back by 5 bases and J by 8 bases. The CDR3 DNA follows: TGTGCCAGCAGCCGGACGACAGGGGGCGCGGGCTACACCTTC. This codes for CASSRTTGGAGYTF.

The CDR3 coding sequence is TGTGCCAGTACCCTCGAAGGGGGCTCATTGAACACTGAAGCTTTCTTT. This gives the protein CASTLEGGSLNTEAFF. The chain is built from TRBV19 and TRBJ1-1; 7 nucleotides agree with TRBD1. The CDR3 totals 16 residues. The V and J ends lost 7 bases and 0 bases, in that order; junction bases with no gene match: 11. The V gene's germline CDR1 is LNHDA and CDR2 SQIVND (reference sequence). Full variable domain (remainder filled in from reference TRBV19 and TRBJ1-1): DGGITQSPKYLFRKEGQNVTLSCEQNLNHDAMYWYRQDPGQGLRLIYYSQIVNDFQKGDIAEGYSVSREKKESFPLTVTSAQKNPTAFYLCASTLEGGSLNTEAFFGQGTRLTVV.

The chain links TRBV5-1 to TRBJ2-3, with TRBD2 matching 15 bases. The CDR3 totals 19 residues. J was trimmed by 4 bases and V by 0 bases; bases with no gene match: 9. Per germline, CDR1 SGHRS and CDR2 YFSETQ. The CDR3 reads CASSLVPGTSGRRADTQYF. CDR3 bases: TGCGCCAGCAGCTTGGTTCCCGGGACTAGCGGGAGGAGAGCAGATACGCAGTATTTT.

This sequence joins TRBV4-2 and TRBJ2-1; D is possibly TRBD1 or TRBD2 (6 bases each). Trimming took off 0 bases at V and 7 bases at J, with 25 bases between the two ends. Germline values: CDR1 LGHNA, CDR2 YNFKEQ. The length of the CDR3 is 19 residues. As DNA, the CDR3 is TGTGCCAGCAGCCAAGACCCCTCCTATTATACGGGGGCCAAAAATGAGCAGTTCTTC. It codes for CASSQDPSYYTGAKNEQFF.

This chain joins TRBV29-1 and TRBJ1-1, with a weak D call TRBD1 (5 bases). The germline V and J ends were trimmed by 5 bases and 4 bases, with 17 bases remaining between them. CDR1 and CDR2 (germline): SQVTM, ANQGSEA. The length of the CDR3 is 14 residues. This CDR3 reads CSVTASGGGTEAFF. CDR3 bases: TGCAGCGTTACCGCTTCGGGGGGGGGCACTGAAGCTTTCTTT.

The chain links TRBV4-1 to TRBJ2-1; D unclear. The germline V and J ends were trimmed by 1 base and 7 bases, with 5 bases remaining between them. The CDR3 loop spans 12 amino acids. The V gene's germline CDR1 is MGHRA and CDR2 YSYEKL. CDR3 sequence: CASSQVKNEQFF. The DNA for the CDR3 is TGCGCCAGCAGCCAAGTCAAAAATGAGCAGTTCTTC.

CDR3 region: CASTNVGTGDEKLFF. The DNA for the CDR3 is TGCGCCAGCACCAACGTCGGGACAGGGGATGAAAAACTGTTTTTT. This chain uses TRBV5-1 with TRBJ1-4; TRBD1 matches 10 bases. Germline V gene data show CDR1 as SGHRS and CDR2 as YFSETQ. Unmatched junction bases numbered 8, after V lost 6 bases and J lost 6 bases. This CDR3 comprises 15 residues.

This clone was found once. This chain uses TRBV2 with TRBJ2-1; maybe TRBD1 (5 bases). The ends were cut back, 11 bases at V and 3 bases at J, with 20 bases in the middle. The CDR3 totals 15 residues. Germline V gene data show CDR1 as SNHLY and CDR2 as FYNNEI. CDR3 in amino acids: CAGELDSMGYNEQFF. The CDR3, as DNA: TGTGCCGGCGAGTTAGACAGCATGGGCTACAATGAGCAGTTCTTC.

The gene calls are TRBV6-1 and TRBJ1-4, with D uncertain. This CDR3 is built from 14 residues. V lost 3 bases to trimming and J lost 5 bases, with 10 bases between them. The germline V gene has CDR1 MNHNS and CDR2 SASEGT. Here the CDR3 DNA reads TGTGCCAGCAGTGAGGGAGATTACAATGAAAAACTGTTTTTT. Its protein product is CASSEGDYNEKLFF.

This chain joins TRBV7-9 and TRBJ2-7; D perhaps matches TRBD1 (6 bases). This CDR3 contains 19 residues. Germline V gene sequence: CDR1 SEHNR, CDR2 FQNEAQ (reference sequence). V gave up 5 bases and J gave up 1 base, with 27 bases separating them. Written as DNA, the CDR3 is TGTGCCAGCAGCGTTTACGTCCCGAGTGGACAGAGATTATCCTACGAGCAGTACTTC. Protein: CASSVYVPSGQRLSYEQYF.